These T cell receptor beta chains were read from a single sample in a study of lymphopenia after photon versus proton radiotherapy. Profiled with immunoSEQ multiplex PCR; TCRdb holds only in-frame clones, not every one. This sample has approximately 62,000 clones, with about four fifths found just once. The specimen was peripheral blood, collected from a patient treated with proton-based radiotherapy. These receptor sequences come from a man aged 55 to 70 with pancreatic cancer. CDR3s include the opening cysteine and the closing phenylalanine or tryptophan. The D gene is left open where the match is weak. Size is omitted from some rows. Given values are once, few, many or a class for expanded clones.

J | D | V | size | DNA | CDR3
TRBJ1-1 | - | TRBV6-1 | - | TGTGCCGGCAAAACCGGGGGACGGGACCCTGGAGCTTTCTTT | CAGKTGGRDPGAFF
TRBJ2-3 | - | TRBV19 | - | TGTGCCAGTAGTTCATCTTTGTCAGATACGCAGTATTTT | CASSSSLSDTQYF
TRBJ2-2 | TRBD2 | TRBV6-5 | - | TGTGCCAGCACCCGGGGACTAGCGGTATACGGGGAGCTGTTTTTT | CASTRGLAVYGELFF
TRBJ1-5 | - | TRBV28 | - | TGTGCCAGCAGTTTTGGAACACAGCCCCAGCATTTT | CASSFGTQPQHF
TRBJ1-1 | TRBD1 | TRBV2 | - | TGTGCCAGCAGTGAAACGGGACAGGGGGGAATGAACACTGAAGCTTTCTTT | CASSETGQGGMNTEAFF
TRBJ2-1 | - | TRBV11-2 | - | TGTGCCAGCAGCTTAGATCTCGGTATAATTTACAATGAGCAGTTCTTC | CASSLDLGIIYNEQFF
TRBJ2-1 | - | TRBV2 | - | TGTGCCAGCAGTGGTTCTAAGAGGTATGAGCAGTTCTTC | CASSGSKRYEQFF
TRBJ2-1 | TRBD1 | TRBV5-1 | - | TGCGCCAGCAGCAGAGGGACAGGGCAGTACAATGAGCAGTTCTTC | CASSRGTGQYNEQFF
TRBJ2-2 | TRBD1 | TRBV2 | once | TGTGCCAGCTCGGGGACAGGCACCGGGGAGCTGTTTTTT | CASSGTGTGELFF
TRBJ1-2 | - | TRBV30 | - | TGTGCCTGGAATGTCGGGAGCTTGGGCTACACCTTC | CAWNVGSLGYTF
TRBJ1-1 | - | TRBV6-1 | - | TGTGCCAGCAGTGAGGATAAGTACACTGAAGCTTTCTTT | CASSEDKYTEAFF
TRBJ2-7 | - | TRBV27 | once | TGTGCCAGCAGTTTACCGGGATCCTACGAGCAGTACTTC | CASSLPGSYEQYF
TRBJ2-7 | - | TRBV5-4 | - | TGTGCCAGCAGCAAGGACACATTAAGCTCCTACGAGCAGTACTTC | CASSKDTLSSYEQYF
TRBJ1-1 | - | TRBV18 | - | TGTGCCAGCTCACTGGGTGGGGACACTGAAGCTTTCTTT | CASSLGGDTEAFF
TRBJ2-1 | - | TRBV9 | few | TGTGCCAGCAGCCGAGGGGGCAATGAGCAGTTCTTC | CASSRGGNEQFF
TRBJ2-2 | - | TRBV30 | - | TGTGCCTGGAGTGTAGGGCGGATTGATTTATCCGGGGAGCTGTTTTTT | CAWSVGRIDLSGELFF
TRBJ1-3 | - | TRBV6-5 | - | TGTGCCAGCAGAGTAGGTCCTAGCTCTGGAAACACCATATATTTT | CASRVGPSSGNTIYF
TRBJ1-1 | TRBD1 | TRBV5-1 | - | TGCGCCAGCAGCTTCAACAGGGGGAACACTGAAGCTTTCTTT | CASSFNRGNTEAFF
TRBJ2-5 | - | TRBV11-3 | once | TGTGCCAGCAGCTCCGGAGGCGGGACTGGGGGAGAGACCCAGTACTTC | CASSSGGGTGGETQYF
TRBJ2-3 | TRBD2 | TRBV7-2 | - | TGTGCCAGCAGCCTACTAGCGGGAGGACCACTTGGCACAGATACGCAGTATTTT | CASSLLAGGPLGTDTQYF
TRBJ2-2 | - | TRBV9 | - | TGTGCCAGCAGCCCGACAGAGGGTTTCACCGGGGAGCTGTTTTTT | CASSPTEGFTGELFF
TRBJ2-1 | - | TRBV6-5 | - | TGTGCCAGCAGTTACCTTGGTGAGCAGTTCTTC | CASSYLGEQFF
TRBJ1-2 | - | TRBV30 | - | TGTGCCTGGCTCCACCTAAACTATGGCTACACCTTC | CAWLHLNYGYTF
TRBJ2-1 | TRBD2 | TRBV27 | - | TGTGCCAGCAGTAGCAGGACCCGTAAGGCTAGCGGGAGTTGGTCCTACAATGAGCAGTTCTTC | CASSSRTRKASGSWSYNEQFF
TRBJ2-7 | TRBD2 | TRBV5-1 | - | TGCGCCAGCAGCTTGACTAGCGGGCAACCCTACGAGCAGTACTTC | CASSLTSGQPYEQYF
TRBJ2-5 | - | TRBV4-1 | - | TGCGCCAGCAGCCCTGGAGTACTAGAGACCCAGTACTTC | CASSPGVLETQYF
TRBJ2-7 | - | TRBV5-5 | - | TGTGCCAGCAGCTTGGCGGCCAGTCCGGGCAACTACGAGCAGTACTTC | CASSLAASPGNYEQYF
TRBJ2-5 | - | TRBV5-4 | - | TGTGCCAGCAGCCCGGGGACATACCAAGAGACCCAGTACTTC | CASSPGTYQETQYF
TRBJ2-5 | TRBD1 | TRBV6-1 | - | TGTGCCAGCAGTGAATTGGACAGGGGGATAAAAGAGACCCAGTACTTC | CASSELDRGIKETQYF
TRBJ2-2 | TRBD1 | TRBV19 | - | TGTGCCAGTAGTATCAGGACAGGGGACACCGGGGAGCTGTTTTTT | CASSIRTGDTGELFF
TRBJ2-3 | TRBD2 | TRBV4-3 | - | TGCGCCAGCAGCCAAGATAGGCTAGCGGGTCGTATCGCAGATACGCAGTATTTT | CASSQDRLAGRIADTQYF
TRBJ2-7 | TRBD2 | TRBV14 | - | TGTGCCAGCAGCCCCGGGACTATTGGCGAGCAGTACTTC | CASSPGTIGEQYF
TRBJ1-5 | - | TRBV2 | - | TGTGCCAGCAGTGAGCGAAGTACACTTAATCAGCCCCAGCATTTT | CASSERSTLNQPQHF
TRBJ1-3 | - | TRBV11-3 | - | TGTGCCAGCAGCTTAGAGGGGGCCTACTCTGGAAACACCATATATTTT | CASSLEGAYSGNTIYF
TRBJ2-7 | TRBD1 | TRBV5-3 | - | TGTGCCAGAAGCCCGGACAGGGACTACGAGCAGTACTTC | CARSPDRDYEQYF
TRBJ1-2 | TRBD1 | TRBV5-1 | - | TGCGCCAGCAGCTTGTCTCCGGGACAGGGGGACTATGGCTACACCTTC | CASSLSPGQGDYGYTF
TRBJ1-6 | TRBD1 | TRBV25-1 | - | TGTGCCAGCAGGACAGGGGGCAATAATTCACCCCTCCACTTT | CASRTGGNNSPLHF
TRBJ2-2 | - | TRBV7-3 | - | TGTGCCAGCAGCTTATCAGGGACCGGGGAGCTGTTTTTT | CASSLSGTGELFF
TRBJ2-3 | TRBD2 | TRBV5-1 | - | TGCGCCAGCAGCTTACCTAGCGGGAGGCAGGAGAGCACAGATACGCAGTATTTT | CASSLPSGRQESTDTQYF
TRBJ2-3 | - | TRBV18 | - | TGTGCCAGCTCACCCCAGGGCCCAGGGACAGATACGCAGTATTTT | CASSPQGPGTDTQYF
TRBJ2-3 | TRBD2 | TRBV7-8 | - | TGTGCCAGCAGCCAGACTAGCGGGAGATGGGCAGATACGCAGTATTTT | CASSQTSGRWADTQYF
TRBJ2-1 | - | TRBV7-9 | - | TGTGCCAGCAGCCCTAGAATAGGGACCGCGTTTTGGTTCTTC | CASSPRIGTAFWFF
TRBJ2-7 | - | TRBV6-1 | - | TGTGCCAGCCTGGTGGGGTTATCCTACGAGCAGTACTTC | CASLVGLSYEQYF
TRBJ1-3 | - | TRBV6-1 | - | TGTGCCAGCAGCAAAGTGCTTCTCTCTGGAAACACCATATATTTT | CASSKVLLSGNTIYF
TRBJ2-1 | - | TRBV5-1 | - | TGCGCCAGCAGCTTAGCGGCGAGCTCCTACAATGAGCAGTTCTTC | CASSLAASSYNEQFF
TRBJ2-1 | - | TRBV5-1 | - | TGCGCCAGCAGCTTGGACTGGGCCTCCTACAATGAGCAGTTCTTC | CASSLDWASYNEQFF
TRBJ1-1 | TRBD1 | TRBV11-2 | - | TGTGCCAGCAGCACACAACAGGGGGCGGCTGAAGCTTTCTTT | CASSTQQGAAEAFF
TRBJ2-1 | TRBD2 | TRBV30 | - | TGTGCCTGGAGTGTAATTTTTAGCGGGAGGAGCTACAATGAGCAGTTCTTC | CAWSVIFSGRSYNEQFF
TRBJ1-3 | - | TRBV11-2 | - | TGTGCCAGCAGCTTAGCGCCGGTCTCTGGAAACACCATATATTTT | CASSLAPVSGNTIYF
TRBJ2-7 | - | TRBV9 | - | TGTGCCAGCAGCTTCCGGACTGGTGAATCCTACGAGCAGTACTTC | CASSFRTGESYEQYF
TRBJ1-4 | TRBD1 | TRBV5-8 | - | TGTGCCAGCAGCATCGGGACAGGTGCCCCGGTTGAAAAACTGTTTTTT | CASSIGTGAPVEKLFF